This T cell receptor (beta chain) was sequenced in a study of blood T cell repertoires in COVID-19. Some clones are missing from TCRdb's copy, which holds only in-frame ones; the method was immunoSEQ multiplex PCR. The data show 200,000 to 300,000 clones, around 90% seen once. The V segment lost 0 bases and the J segment 0 bases; nucleotides outside the gene matches: 5. Germline V gene data show CDR1 as SQVTM and CDR2 as ANQGSEA. This CDR3 is 15 amino acids long. The V gene is TRBV29-1, the J gene TRBJ2-7; the match to TRBD1 covers 7 bases. The clonotype comes from a man aged 30-40 years with COVID-19, enrolled during active disease. Material for sequencing was peripheral blood. CDR3 nucleotides: TGCAGCGTTGAAGATAGAGCAGGGGGCTCCTACGAGCAGTACTTC. Residues: CSVEDRAGGSYEQYF.